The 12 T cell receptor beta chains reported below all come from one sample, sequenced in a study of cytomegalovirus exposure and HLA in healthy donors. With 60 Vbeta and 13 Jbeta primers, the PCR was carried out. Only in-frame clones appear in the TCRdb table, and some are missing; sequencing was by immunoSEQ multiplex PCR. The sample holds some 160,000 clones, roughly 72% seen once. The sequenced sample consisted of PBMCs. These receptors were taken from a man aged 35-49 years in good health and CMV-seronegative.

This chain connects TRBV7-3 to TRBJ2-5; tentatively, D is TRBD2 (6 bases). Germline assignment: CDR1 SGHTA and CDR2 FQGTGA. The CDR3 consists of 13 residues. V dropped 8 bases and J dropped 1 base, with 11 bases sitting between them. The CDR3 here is CASGGSGQETQYF. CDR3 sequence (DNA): TGTGCCAGCGGGGGTAGCGGCCAAGAGACCCAGTACTTC.

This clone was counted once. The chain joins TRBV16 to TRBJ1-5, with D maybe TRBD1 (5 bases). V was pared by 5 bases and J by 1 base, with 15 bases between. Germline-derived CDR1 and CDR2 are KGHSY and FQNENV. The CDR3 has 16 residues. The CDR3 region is CASSVGRRASNQPQHF. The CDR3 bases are TGTGCCAGCAGCGTCGGACGCAGGGCGAGCAATCAGCCCCAGCATTTT.

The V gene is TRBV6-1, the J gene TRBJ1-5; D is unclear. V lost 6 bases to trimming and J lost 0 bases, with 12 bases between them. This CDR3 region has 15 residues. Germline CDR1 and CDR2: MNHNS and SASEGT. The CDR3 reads CASRLTMNSNQPQHF. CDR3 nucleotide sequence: TGTGCCAGCAGGCTAACCATGAATAGCAATCAGCCCCAGCATTTT.

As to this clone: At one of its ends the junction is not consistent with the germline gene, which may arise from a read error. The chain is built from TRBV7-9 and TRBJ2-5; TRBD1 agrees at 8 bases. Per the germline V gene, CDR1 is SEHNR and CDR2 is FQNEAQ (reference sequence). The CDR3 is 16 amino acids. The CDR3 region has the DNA TGTTCCAGCAGCTTACCAAGACAGGGGCCCCAAGAGACCCAGTACTTC. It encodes CSSSLPRQGPQETQYF.

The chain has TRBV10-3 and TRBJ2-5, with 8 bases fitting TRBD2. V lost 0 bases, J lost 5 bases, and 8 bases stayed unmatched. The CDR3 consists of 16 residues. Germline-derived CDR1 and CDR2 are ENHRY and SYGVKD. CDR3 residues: CAISESPAGAPETQYF. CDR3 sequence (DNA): TGTGCCATCAGTGAGTCTCCAGCGGGAGCACCCGAGACCCAGTACTTC.

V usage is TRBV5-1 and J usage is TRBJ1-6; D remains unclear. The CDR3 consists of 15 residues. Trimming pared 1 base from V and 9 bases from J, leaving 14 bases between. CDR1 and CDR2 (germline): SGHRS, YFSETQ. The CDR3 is CASSLTRVIGSPLHF. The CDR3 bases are TGCGCCAGCAGCTTGACTAGGGTAATTGGTTCACCCCTCCACTTT.

The CDR3 sequence is CASTGGGPSLYGYTF. The CDR3 bases are TGTGCCAGTACGGGGGGGGGCCCATCCCTCTATGGCTACACCTTC. The rearrangement links TRBV28 to TRBJ1-2, with D possibly TRBD1 on 6 matching bases. Trimming pared 9 bases from V and 4 bases from J, leaving 21 bases between. The CDR3 contains 15 residues. Germline-derived CDR1 and CDR2 are MDHEN and SYDVKM.

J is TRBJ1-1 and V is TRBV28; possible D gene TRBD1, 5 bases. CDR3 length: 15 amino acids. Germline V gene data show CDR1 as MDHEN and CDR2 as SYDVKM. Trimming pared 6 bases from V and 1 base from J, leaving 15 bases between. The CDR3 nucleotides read TGTGCCAGCAGAGGGGTCGATGAAGAGAACACTGAAGCTTTCTTT. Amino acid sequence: CASRGVDEENTEAFF.

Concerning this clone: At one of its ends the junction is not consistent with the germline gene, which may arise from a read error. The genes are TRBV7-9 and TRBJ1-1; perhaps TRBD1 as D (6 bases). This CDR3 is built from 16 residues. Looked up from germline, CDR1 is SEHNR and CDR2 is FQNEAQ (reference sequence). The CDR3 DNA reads TGTTCCAGCAGCTTGGGGGGGGCAGGGATGAACACTGAAGCTTTCTTT. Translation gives CSSSLGGAGMNTEAFF.

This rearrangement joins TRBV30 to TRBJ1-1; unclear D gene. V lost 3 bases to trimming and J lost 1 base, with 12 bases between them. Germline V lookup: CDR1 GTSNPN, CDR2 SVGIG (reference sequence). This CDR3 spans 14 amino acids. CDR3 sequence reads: CAWRFAWANTEAFF. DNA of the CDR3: TGTGCCTGGAGATTTGCTTGGGCGAACACTGAAGCTTTCTTT.

This CDR3 is CASSETGSNQPQHF. CDR3 nucleotide sequence: TGTGCCAGCAGTGAAACCGGGTCCAATCAGCCCCAGCATTTT. This chain uses TRBV25-1 with TRBJ1-5; D is unresolved. The CDR3 has 14 amino acids. Trimming removed 2 bases from V and 3 bases from J, with 8 bases in between. The germline V gene encodes CDR1 MGHDK and CDR2 SYGVNS.

This CDR3 reads CASSLRGTSYNEQFF. The CDR3 DNA is TGTGCCAGCAGCTTAAGGGGAACCTCCTACAATGAGCAGTTCTTC. The V and J genes are TRBV11-3 and TRBJ2-1; possibly TRBD1 for D (5 bases). Per the germline V gene, CDR1 is SGHNT and CDR2 is YENEEA. This CDR3 contains 15 residues. V was pared by 2 bases and J by 0 bases, with 8 bases between.